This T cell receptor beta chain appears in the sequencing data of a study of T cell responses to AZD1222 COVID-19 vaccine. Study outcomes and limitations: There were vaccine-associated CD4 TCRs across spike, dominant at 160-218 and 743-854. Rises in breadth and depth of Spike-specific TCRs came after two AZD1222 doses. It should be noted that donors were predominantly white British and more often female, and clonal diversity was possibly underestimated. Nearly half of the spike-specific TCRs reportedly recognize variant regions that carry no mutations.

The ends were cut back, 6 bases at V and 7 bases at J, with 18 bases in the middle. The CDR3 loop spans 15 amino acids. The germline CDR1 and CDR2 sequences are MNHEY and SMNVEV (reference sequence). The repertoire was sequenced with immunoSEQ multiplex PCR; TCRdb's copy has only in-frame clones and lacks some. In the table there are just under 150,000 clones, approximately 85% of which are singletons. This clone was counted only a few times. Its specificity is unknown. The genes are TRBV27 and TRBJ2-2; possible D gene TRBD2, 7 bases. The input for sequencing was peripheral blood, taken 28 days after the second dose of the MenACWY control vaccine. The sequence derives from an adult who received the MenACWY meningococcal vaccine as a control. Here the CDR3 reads CASRGRGGRHGELFF. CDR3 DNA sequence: TGTGCCAGCAGGGGAAGGGGGGGTCGTCACGGGGAGCTGTTTTTT.